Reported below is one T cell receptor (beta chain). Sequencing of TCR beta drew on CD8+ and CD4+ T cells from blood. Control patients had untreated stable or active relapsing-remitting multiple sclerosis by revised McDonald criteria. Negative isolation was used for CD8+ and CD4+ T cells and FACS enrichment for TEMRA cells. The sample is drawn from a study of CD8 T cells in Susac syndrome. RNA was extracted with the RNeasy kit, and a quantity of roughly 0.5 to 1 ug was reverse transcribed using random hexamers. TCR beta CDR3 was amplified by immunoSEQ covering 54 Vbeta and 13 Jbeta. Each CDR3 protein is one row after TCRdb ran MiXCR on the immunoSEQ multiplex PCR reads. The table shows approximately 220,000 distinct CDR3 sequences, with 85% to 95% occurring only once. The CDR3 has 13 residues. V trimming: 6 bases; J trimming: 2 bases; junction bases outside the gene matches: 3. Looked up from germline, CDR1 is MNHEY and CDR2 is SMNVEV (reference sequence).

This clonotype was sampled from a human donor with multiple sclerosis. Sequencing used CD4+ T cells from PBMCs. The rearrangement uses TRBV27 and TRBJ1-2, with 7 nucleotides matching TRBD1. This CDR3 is CASRSTGNYGYTF. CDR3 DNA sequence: TGTGCCAGCAGATCGACAGGGAACTATGGCTACACCTTC.